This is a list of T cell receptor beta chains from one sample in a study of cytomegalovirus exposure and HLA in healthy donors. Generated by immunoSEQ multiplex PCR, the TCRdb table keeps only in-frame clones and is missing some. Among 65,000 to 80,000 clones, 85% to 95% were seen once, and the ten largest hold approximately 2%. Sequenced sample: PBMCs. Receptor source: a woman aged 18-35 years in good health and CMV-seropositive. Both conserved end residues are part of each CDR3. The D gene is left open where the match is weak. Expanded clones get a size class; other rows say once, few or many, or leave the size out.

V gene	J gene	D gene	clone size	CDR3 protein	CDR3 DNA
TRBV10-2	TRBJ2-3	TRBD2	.	CASSEPGGGTDTQYF	TGCGCCAGCAGTGAACCTGGGGGGGGAACAGATACGCAGTATTTT
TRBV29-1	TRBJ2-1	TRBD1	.	CSARGTGGHEQFF	TGCAGCGCCCGGGGGACAGGGGGCCATGAGCAGTTCTTC
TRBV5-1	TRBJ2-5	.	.	CASSHGTLFEETQYF	TGCGCCAGCAGCCATGGGACTCTTTTTGAAGAGACCCAGTACTTC
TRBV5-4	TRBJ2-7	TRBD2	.	CASSFSGGSYEQYF	TGTGCCAGCAGCTTTAGCGGGGGTTCGTACGAGCAGTACTTC
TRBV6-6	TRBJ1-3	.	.	CASSYIEGNTIYF	TGTGCCAGCAGTTACATTGAGGGAAACACCATATATTTT
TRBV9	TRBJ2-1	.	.	CASSVAGDFGEQFF	TGTGCCAGCAGCGTAGCTGGAGATTTTGGTGAGCAGTTCTTC
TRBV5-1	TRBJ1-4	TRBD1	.	CASSLAGQTEANEKLFF	TGCGCCAGCAGCTTGGCGGGACAGACCGAAGCTAATGAAAAACTGTTTTTT
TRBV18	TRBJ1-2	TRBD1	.	CASSLDRVYGYTF	TGTGCCAGCTCACTGGACAGGGTCTATGGCTACACCTTC
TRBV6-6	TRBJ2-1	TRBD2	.	CASSPGTSGWVNEQFF	TGTGCCAGCAGCCCTGGGACTAGCGGCTGGGTCAATGAGCAGTTCTTC
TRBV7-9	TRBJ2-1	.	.	CASSLGYNNEQFF	TGTGCCAGCAGCTTAGGATACAACAATGAGCAGTTCTTC
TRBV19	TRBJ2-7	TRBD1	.	CASSIGTGGDEQYF	TGTGCCAGTAGTATAGGGACAGGGGGAGATGAGCAGTACTTC
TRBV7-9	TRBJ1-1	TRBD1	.	CASSLGGTGRGTEAFF	TGTGCCAGCAGCTTAGGGGGGACAGGGAGGGGGACTGAAGCTTTCTTT
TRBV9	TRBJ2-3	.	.	CASSVGQGGDTQYF	TGTGCCAGCAGCGTAGGGCAGGGGGGTGATACGCAGTATTTT
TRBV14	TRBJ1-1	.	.	CASSQEDRAGPNTEAFF	TGTGCCAGCAGCCAAGAGGATCGGGCGGGACCGAACACTGAAGCTTTCTTT
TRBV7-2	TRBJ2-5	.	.	CASSLGGGTETQYF	TGTGCCAGCAGCTTAGGAGGAGGTACGGAGACCCAGTACTTC
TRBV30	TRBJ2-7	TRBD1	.	CAWNRQGGRLGQYF	TGTGCCTGGAACAGACAGGGGGGCCGCCTGGGGCAGTACTTC
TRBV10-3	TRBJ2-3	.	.	CAIKGASTDTQYF	TGTGCCATTAAGGGAGCCTCCACAGATACGCAGTATTTT
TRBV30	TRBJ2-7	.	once	CAWSPDITYEQYF	TGTGCCTGGAGTCCGGACATAACCTACGAGCAGTACTTC
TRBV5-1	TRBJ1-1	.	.	CASSSTSTGKANTEAFF	TGCGCCAGCAGCTCGACTTCAACAGGGAAAGCGAACACTGAAGCTTTCTTT
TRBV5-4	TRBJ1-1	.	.	CASSVGSNTEAFF	TGTGCCAGCAGCGTCGGGTCGAACACTGAAGCTTTCTTT
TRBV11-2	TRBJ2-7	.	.	CASSLDRVGYEQYF	TGTGCCAGCAGCTTAGACAGGGTGGGGTACGAGCAGTACTTC
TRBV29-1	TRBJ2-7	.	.	CSAGQSYEQYF	TGCAGCGCCGGACAGTCCTACGAGCAGTACTTC
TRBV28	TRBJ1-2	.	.	CASSFSENYGYTF	TGTGCCAGCAGTTTCTCGGAGAACTATGGCTACACCTTC
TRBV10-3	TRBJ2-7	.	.	CAISVEGYEQYF	TGTGCCATCAGTGTTGAGGGCTACGAGCAGTACTTC
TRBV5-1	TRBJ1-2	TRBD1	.	CASSERTTGAYGYTF	TGCGCCAGCAGCGAAAGAACGACAGGGGCCTATGGCTACACCTTC
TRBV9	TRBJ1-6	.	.	CASSGRGDHNSPLHF	TGTGCCAGCAGCGGCCGAGGCGACCATAATTCACCCCTCCACTTT
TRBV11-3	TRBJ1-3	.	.	CASSLGGFPSGNTIYF	TGTGCCAGCAGCTTGGGAGGCTTTCCCTCTGGAAACACCATATATTTT
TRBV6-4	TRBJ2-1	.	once	CASSVGPSSYNEQFF	TGTGCCAGCAGCGTCGGCCCTAGCTCCTACAATGAGCAGTTCTTC
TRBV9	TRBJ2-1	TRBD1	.	CASSPMTGYNEQFF	TGTGCCAGCAGCCCCATGACAGGGTACAATGAGCAGTTCTTC
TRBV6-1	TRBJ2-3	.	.	CASSDTRPADTQYF	TGTGCCAGCAGTGACACTAGACCCGCAGATACGCAGTATTTT
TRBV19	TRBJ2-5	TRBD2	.	CASSTGTSGVETQYF	TGTGCCAGTAGTACTGGGACTAGCGGGGTCGAGACCCAGTACTTC
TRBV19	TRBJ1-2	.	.	CASKSASYGYTF	TGTGCCAGTAAATCCGCGTCGTATGGCTACACCTTC
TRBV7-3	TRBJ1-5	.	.	CASSRGHFEPQHF	TGTGCCAGCAGTAGGGGACACTTCGAGCCCCAGCATTTT
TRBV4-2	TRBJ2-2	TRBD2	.	CASRDAAGGYVPGELFF	TGTGCCAGCAGAGACGCAGCGGGGGGGTACGTTCCCGGGGAGCTGTTTTTT
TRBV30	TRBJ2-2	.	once	CAWSLAGTGELFF	TGTGCCTGGAGTCTCGCAGGGACCGGGGAGCTGTTTTTT
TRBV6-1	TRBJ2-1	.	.	CASRKIATSYNEQFF	TGTGCCAGCAGAAAAATAGCGACCTCCTACAATGAGCAGTTCTTC
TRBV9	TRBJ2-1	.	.	CASATSWSYNEQFF	TGTGCCAGCGCTACTAGCTGGTCCTACAATGAGCAGTTCTTC
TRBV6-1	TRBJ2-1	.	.	CASSEADSLVDEQFF	TGTGCCAGCAGTGAGGCGGACAGCCTGGTCGATGAGCAGTTCTTC
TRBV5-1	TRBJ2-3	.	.	CASSPVTQGTDTQYF	TGCGCCAGCAGCCCTGTAACCCAGGGGACAGATACGCAGTATTTT
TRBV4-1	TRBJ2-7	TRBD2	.	CASSQLAGTHEQYF	TGCGCCAGCAGCCAGCTAGCGGGAACCCACGAGCAGTACTTC
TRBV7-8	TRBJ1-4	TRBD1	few	CASSQDRDEKLFF	TGTGCCAGCAGCCAAGACAGGGATGAAAAACTGTTTTTT
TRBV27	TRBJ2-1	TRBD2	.	CASRERDGGGAYLWNEQFF	TGTGCCAGCAGAGAACGGGATGGGGGGGGTGCTTATTTGTGGAATGAGCAGTTCTTC
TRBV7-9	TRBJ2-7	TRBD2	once	CASSLKASGRSSYEQYF	TGTGCCAGCAGCTTGAAGGCAAGCGGGAGGTCATCCTACGAGCAGTACTTC
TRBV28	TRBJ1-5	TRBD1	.	CASSPRDRGDNQPQHF	TGTGCCAGCAGCCCCCGGGACAGGGGGGACAATCAGCCCCAGCATTTT
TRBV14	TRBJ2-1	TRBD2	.	CASSQFARTREFNEQFF	TGTGCCAGCAGCCAATTTGCCCGGACTAGGGAGTTCAATGAGCAGTTCTTC
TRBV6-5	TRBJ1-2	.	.	CASSYSILALGYTF	TGTGCCAGCAGTTACTCGATTCTAGCCTTGGGGTACACCTTC
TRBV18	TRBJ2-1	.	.	CASSPRGKTLSSYNEQFF	TGTGCCAGCTCACCAAGAGGCAAGACTCTATCCTCCTACAATGAGCAGTTCTTC
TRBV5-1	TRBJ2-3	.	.	CASSLSQGSTDTQYF	TGCGCCAGCAGCTTGAGTCAGGGTAGCACAGATACGCAGTATTTT
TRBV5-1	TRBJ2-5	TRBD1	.	CASSITGGQETQYF	TGCGCCAGCAGCATTACAGGGGGTCAAGAGACCCAGTACTTC
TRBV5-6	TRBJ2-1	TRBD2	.	CASSPGLALGNEQFF	TGTGCCAGCAGCCCGGGACTAGCCCTAGGCAATGAGCAGTTCTTC
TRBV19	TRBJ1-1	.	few	CASSAQGESTEAFF	TGTGCCAGTAGTGCGCAGGGCGAGAGCACTGAAGCTTTCTTT
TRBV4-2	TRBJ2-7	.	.	CASSQAGKTYEQYF	TGTGCCAGCAGCCAAGCCGGGAAGACCTACGAGCAGTACTTC
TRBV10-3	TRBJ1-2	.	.	CASGGVDYGYTF	TGTGCCTCCGGGGGGGTGGACTATGGCTACACCTTC
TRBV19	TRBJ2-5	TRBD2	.	CASSIRLAGQETQYF	TGTGCCAGTAGTATTCGGCTAGCGGGCCAAGAGACCCAGTACTTC
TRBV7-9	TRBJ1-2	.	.	CASSLEVLTYGYTF	TGTGCCAGCAGCTTAGAAGTGCTGACATATGGCTACACCTTC